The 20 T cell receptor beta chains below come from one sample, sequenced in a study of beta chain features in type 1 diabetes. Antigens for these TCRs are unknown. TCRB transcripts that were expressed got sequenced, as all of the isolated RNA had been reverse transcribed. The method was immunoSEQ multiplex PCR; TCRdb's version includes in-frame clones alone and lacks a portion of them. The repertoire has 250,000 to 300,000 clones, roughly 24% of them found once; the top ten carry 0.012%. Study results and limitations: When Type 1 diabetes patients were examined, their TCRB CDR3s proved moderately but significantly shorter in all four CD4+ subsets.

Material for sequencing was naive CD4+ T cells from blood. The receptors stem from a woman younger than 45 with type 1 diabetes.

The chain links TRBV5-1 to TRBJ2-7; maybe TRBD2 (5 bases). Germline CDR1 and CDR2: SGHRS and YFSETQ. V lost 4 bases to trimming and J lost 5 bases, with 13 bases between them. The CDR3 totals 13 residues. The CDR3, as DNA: TGCGCCAGCAGCCCCCACTTCGGGAACGAGCAGTACTTC. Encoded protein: CASSPHFGNEQYF.

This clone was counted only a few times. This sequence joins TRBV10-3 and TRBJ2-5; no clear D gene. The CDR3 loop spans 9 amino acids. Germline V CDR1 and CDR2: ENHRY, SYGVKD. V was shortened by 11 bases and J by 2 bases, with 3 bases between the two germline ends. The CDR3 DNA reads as TGTGCCTTACAAGAGACCCAGTACTTC. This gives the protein CALQETQYF.

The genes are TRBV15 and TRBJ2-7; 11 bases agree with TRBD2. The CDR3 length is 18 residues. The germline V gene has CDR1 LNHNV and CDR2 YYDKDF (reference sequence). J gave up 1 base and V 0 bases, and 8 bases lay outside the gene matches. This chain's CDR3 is CATSRDLPGLAASYEQYF. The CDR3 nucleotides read TGTGCCACCAGCAGAGACCTTCCGGGACTAGCGGCTTCCTACGAGCAGTACTTC.

This chain's CDR3 is CATSPRQFSGNTIYF. The CDR3 region has the DNA TGTGCCACCAGCCCTCGACAGTTCTCTGGAAACACCATATATTTT. The chain has TRBV15 and TRBJ1-3, with D tentatively TRBD1 (5 bases). V lost 5 bases, J lost 0 bases, and 11 bases lay in between. The CDR3 is 15 amino acids. Germline lookup yields CDR1 LNHNV and CDR2 YYDKDF (reference sequence).

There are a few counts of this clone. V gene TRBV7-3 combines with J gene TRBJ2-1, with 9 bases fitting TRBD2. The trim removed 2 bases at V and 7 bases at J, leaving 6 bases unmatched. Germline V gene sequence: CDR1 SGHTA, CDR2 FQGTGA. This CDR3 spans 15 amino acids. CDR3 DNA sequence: TGTGCCAGCAGCTTAGGAGGCGGGAGGGGGAATGAGCAGTTCTTC. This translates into CASSLGGGRGNEQFF.

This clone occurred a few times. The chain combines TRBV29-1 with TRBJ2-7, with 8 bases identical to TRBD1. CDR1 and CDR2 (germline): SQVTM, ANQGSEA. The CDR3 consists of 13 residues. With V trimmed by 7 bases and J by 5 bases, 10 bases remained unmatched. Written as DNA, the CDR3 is TGCAGCGCCGTCCCGGACAGGGCCAACGAGCAGTACTTC. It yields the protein CSAVPDRANEQYF.

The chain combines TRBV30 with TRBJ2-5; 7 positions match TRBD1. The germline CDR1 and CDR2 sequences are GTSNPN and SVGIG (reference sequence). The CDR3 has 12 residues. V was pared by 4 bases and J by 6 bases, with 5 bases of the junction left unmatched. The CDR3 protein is CAWTGTEKTQYF. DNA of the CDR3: TGTGCCTGGACCGGGACAGAAAAGACCCAGTACTTC.

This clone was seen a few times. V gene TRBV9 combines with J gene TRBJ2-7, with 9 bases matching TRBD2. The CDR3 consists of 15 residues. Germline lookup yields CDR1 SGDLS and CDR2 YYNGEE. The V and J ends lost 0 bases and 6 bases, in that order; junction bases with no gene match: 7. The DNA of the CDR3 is TGTGCCAGCAGCGTAGTAGGTAGCGGGAGAAGCGAGCAGTACTTC. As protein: CASSVVGSGRSEQYF.

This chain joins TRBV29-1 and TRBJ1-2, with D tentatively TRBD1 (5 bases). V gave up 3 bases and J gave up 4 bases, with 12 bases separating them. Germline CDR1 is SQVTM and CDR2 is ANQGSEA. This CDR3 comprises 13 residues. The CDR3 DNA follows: TGCAGCGTTGAGGAAATAAGGGGCTATGGCTACACCTTC. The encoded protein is CSVEEIRGYGYTF.

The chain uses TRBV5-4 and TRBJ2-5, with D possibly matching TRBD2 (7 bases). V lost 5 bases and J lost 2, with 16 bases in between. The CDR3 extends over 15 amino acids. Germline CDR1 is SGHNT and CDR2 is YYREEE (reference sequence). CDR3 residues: CASSPGGRVQETQYF. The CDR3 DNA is TGTGCCAGCAGTCCCGGGGGGCGCGTGCAAGAGACCCAGTACTTC.

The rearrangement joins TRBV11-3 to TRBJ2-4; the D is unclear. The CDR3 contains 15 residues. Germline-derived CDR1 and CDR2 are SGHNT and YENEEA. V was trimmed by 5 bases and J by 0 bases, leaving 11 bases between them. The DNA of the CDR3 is TGTGCCAGCAGCCCTCGGGTCGCAGCCAAAAACATTCAGTACTTC. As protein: CASSPRVAAKNIQYF.

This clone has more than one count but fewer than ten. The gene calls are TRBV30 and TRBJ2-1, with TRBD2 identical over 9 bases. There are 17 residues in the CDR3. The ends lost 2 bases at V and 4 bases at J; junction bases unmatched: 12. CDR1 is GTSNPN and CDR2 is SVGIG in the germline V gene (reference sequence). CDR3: CAWSPPLRTSVYNEQFF. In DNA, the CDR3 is TGTGCCTGGAGTCCCCCCCTTAGGACTAGCGTTTACAATGAGCAGTTCTTC.

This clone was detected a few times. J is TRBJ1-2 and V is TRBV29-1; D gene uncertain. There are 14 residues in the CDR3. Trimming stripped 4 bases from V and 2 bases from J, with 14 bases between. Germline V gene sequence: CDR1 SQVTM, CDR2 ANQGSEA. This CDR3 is CSVGPTDGNYGYTF. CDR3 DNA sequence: TGCAGCGTTGGCCCCACTGACGGGAACTATGGCTACACCTTC.

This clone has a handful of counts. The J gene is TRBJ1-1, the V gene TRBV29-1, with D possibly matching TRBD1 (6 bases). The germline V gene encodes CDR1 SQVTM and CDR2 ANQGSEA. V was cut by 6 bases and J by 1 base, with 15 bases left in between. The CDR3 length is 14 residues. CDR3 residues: CSVRLRDKNTEAFF. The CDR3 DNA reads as TGCAGCGTCCGTCTTCGGGACAAGAACACTGAAGCTTTCTTT.

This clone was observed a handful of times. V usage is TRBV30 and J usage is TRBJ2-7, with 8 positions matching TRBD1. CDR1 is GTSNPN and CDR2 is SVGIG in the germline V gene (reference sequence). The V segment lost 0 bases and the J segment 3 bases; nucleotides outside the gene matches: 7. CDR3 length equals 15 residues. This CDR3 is CAWSVQAGGGYEQYF. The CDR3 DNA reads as TGTGCCTGGAGTGTACAGGCAGGGGGCGGCTACGAGCAGTACTTC.

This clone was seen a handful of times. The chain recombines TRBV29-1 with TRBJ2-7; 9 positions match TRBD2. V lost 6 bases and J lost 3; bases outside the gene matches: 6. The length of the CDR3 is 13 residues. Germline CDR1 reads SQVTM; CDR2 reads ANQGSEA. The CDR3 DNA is TGCAGCGTGCGGACTAGCGAGATCTACGAGCAGTACTTC. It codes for CSVRTSEIYEQYF.

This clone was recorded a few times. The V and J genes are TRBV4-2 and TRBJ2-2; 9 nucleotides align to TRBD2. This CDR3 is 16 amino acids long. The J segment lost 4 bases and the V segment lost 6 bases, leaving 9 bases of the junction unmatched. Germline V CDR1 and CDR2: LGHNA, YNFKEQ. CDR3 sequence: CASRPSSGVSTGELFF. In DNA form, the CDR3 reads TGTGCCAGCAGACCCTCTAGCGGGGTCAGCACCGGGGAGCTGTTTTTT.

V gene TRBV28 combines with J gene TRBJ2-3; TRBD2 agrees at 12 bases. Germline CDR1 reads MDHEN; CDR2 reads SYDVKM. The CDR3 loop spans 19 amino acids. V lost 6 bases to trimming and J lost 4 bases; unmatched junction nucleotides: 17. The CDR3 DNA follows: TGTGCCAGCAGCTCGCACACCTCTAGCGGGAGGGCCTCGGCAGATACGCAGTATTTT. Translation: CASSSHTSSGRASADTQYF. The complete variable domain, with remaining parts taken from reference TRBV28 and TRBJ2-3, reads DVKVTQSSRYLVKRTGEKVFLECVQDMDHENMFWYRQDPGLGLRLIYFSYDVKMKEKGDIPEGYSVSREKKERFSLILESASTNQTSMYLCASSSHTSSGRASADTQYFGPGTRLTVL.

The CDR3 sequence is CAWASGYEQYF. DNA for the CDR3: TGTGCCTGGGCTAGCGGCTACGAGCAGTACTTC. This sequence joins TRBV30 and TRBJ2-7, with 7 bases matching TRBD2. The V and J ends lost 5 bases and 3 bases, in that order; junction bases with no gene match: 1. Per the germline V gene, CDR1 is GTSNPN and CDR2 is SVGIG (reference sequence). CDR3 length: 11 amino acids.

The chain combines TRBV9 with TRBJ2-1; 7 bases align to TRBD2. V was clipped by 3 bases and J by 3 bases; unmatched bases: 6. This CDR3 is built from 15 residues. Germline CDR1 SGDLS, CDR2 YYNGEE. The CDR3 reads CASSGRDYFYNEQFF. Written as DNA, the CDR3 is TGTGCCAGCAGCGGGAGGGACTATTTCTACAATGAGCAGTTCTTC.